These T cell receptor beta chains were read from a single sample in a study of Graves' ophthalmopathy and Graves' hyperthyroidism. TCRdb independently ran MiXCR on the multiplex PCR reads; one entry per CDR3 protein. The sample contains about 1.2 million distinct CDR3 sequences, around a third of which appear only once. Material for sequencing was peripheral blood or thyroid tissue (not recorded which). These TCRs come from an adult man with Graves' hyperthyroidism. The CDR3 runs from the conserved cysteine through the conserved F or W. The order of the fields is V gene, CDR3 protein.

TRBV5-1 CASSLAGGDPVF
TRBV9 CASSVGRSSYEQYF
TRBV10-3 CASNRGGNVPDYTF
TRBV7-8 CASSPSAGGRETQYF
TRBV2 CASSQDRIAEAFF
TRBV28 CASIRPGAHETQYF
TRBV10-3 CAISEGVGETQYF
TRBV29-1 CSVVQGAMNTEAFF
TRBV7-8 CASSSRGWGETQYF
TRBV5-6 CATHSPALNYGYTF
TRBV11-3 CASSLAGVFNQPQHF
TRBV11-2 CASSLGASNEKLFF
TRBV5-1 CASSLFGEEAGEQYF
TRBV30 CAWSVGSGKLFF
TRBV5-6 CASSLSPTGEKLFF
TRBV7-2 CASRRDRAGETQYF
TRBV7-9 CASRTDRVNEKLFF
TRBV7-9 CASSWSAGDTGELFF
TRBV2 CASTRGVYGTQYF